This T cell receptor (beta chain) originates from a study of T cell responses to AZD1222 COVID-19 vaccine. General observations from the study: Donors were mostly white British, more females; clonal diversity possibly underestimated. Unmutated variant regions reportedly attract nearly half of all spike-specific TCRs. Spike-specific TCR breadth rose after two AZD1222 doses, and depth rose as well. Every sample of the repertoires postdated the peak T cell response.

Worth noting for this clone: Its specificity is not known.

Per the germline V gene, CDR1 is LNHDA and CDR2 is SQIVND (reference sequence). The length of the CDR3 is 15 residues. V was pared by 5 bases and J by 8 bases, with 21 bases between. Here immunoSEQ multiplex PCR was the method, and the copy in TCRdb shows in-frame clones only, minus some. The repertoire holds about 180,000 clones, with about 90% as singletons. This chain connects TRBV19 to TRBJ1-2; a possible D gene is TRBD1 (6 bases). The sequence derives from an adult who received the AZD1222 COVID-19 vaccine. The sequencing here drew on peripheral blood, taken 28 days after the second AZD1222 dose. The CDR3 loop is CASSSLQGRAKGYTF. Here the CDR3 DNA reads TGTGCCAGTAGTTCCTTACAGGGTCGGGCCAAGGGCTACACCTTC.